This is a list of T cell receptor beta chains from one sample in a study of T cell responses to AZD1222 COVID-19 vaccine. TCRdb's table, derived via immunoSEQ multiplex PCR, lists solely in-frame clones and lacks some. The sample lists some 280,000 clones; 90% to 95% were seen once. Sequences were derived from peripheral blood, sampled 28 days after the second AZD1222 dose. The receptors come from an adult who received the AZD1222 COVID-19 vaccine. Both conserved end residues are part of each CDR3. The D gene is left open where the match is weak. The size field is filled for only some rows; it gives once, few, many or a size class.

DNA,CDR3,J,V,D,size
TGTGCCAGCAGCCAAGACTCCGGACAGGGTCCTTGGGGAAACACCATATATTTT,CASSQDSGQGPWGNTIYF,TRBJ1-3,TRBV14,TRBD1,.
TGTGCCAGCAGCTGGGGGAGGGAATACGAGCAGTACTTC,CASSWGREYEQYF,TRBJ2-7,TRBV7-8,TRBD2,.
TGCGCCAGCAGCTTGTCGGGGACAGGGACTACTAATGAAAAACTGTTTTTT,CASSLSGTGTTNEKLFF,TRBJ1-4,TRBV5-1,TRBD1,.
TGTGCCAGCAGCCCCCGGGACAGGGGGCTCGGTGAGCAGTTCTTC,CASSPRDRGLGEQFF,TRBJ2-1,TRBV5-6,TRBD1,.
TGTGCCAGCAGCTTACCCCCGGACATCCTAACGGGGTATGGCTACACCTTC,CASSLPPDILTGYGYTF,TRBJ1-2,TRBV7-9,.,.
TGCGCCAGCAGCCAAGTAGGTACAGGGAACTACGAGCAGTACTTC,CASSQVGTGNYEQYF,TRBJ2-7,TRBV4-1,.,.
TGTGCCAGCAGCCAACGGGACAGAATGTTAGGCTACACCTTC,CASSQRDRMLGYTF,TRBJ1-2,TRBV3-1/TRBV3-2,TRBD1,.
TGTGCCAGCAGCCCTCCCCGGGGTTCCAAAAACATTCAGTACTTC,CASSPPRGSKNIQYF,TRBJ2-4,TRBV7-3,.,.
TGTGCCTGGAGTGGGATAGCTCGGACCGGGGAGCTGTTTTTT,CAWSGIARTGELFF,TRBJ2-2,TRBV30,.,.
TGTGCCAGTAGTAGGACAGGGCCGAACACCGGGGAGCTGTTTTTT,CASSRTGPNTGELFF,TRBJ2-2,TRBV19,TRBD1,.
TGTGCCAGCAGCTTAGCGTACAGGGGAACCTACGAGCAGTACTTC,CASSLAYRGTYEQYF,TRBJ2-7,TRBV7-9,TRBD1,.
TGTGCCAGCAGCTCCCCACCTGTCGCAGATACGCAGTATTTT,CASSSPPVADTQYF,TRBJ2-3,TRBV7-2,.,.
TGTGCCACCCATCCCCTAGCGGGGTCCTACATTCAGTACTTC,CATHPLAGSYIQYF,TRBJ2-4,TRBV6-5,TRBD2,.
TGTGCCAGCAGATTAGAAGACAGGAGCTATAATTCACCCCTCCACTTT,CASRLEDRSYNSPLHF,TRBJ1-6,TRBV28,.,.
TGTGCCAGCAGTTTAGACCGGGAGCAGTACTTC,CASSLDREQYF,TRBJ2-7,TRBV28,.,.
TGTGCCACCAGTGATCCGGGCGGGACAGGGCTCGAGCAGTACTTC,CATSDPGGTGLEQYF,TRBJ2-7,TRBV24-1,TRBD1,.
TGTGCCAGCAGCTTAGGACAGGCGAACACCGGGGAGCTGTTTTTT,CASSLGQANTGELFF,TRBJ2-2,TRBV7-9,.,few
TGTGCCAGCAGCGGACTAGCGGGGCTCACAGATACGCAGTATTTT,CASSGLAGLTDTQYF,TRBJ2-3,TRBV9,TRBD2,.
TGCGCCAGCAGCTTGGCCGGACAGGGAACAGATACGCAGTATTTT,CASSLAGQGTDTQYF,TRBJ2-3,TRBV5-1,TRBD1,.
TGTGCCAGCAGCCACCCGCCGGGGACTAGCGGGGGGGGACTTCAAGTGCAGTACTTC,CASSHPPGTSGGGLQVQYF,TRBJ2-7,TRBV5-6,TRBD2,.
TGCGCCAGCAGCCCAGGGACTAGCGCGCCAGGAGAGCAGTACTTC,CASSPGTSAPGEQYF,TRBJ2-7,TRBV5-1,TRBD2,.
TGTGCCAGCAGTTACTCAACAGGTCGGGTCGACGAGCAGTACTTC,CASSYSTGRVDEQYF,TRBJ2-7,TRBV6-5,.,.
TGTGCCAGCAGTTACTCATCGGACCAGCCCCAGCATTTT,CASSYSSDQPQHF,TRBJ1-5,TRBV6-6,.,.
TGTGCCAGTACCCCCCGAGGGAGGGGGTCCCGGGAGACCCAGTACTTC,CASTPRGRGSRETQYF,TRBJ2-5,TRBV19,.,.
TGTGCCAGCAGTCTTATGGGACACTCTAACACTGAAGCTTTCTTT,CASSLMGHSNTEAFF,TRBJ1-1,TRBV6-5,.,.
TGTGCCAGTGCGGGACAAGGGAGTGGGTACTCCTTC,CASAGQGSGYSF,TRBJ1-2,TRBV19,.,.
TGTGCCAGCAGTTTAACCGGAAACTATGGCTACACCTTC,CASSLTGNYGYTF,TRBJ1-2,TRBV12-3/TRBV12-4,.,.
TGTGCCACCAGCAGAGAGGCGACAGATCCCACGAAGCAGTACTTC,CATSREATDPTKQYF,TRBJ2-7,TRBV15,.,.
TGTGCCAGCAGAGTAGCGGGGGACACCGGGGAGCTGTTTTTT,CASRVAGDTGELFF,TRBJ2-2,TRBV7-9,TRBD2,once
TGTGCCAGCAGTGAAAGGGGCAGGAACACTGAAGCTTTCTTT,CASSERGRNTEAFF,TRBJ1-1,TRBV2,.,.
TGTGCCACCGGGCGGAGAACTGGGGGACCAGAGACCCAGTACTTC,CATGRRTGGPETQYF,TRBJ2-5,TRBV7-2,.,once